This entry lists 9 T cell receptor beta chains sequenced from one sample in a study of blood T cell repertoires in COVID-19. The table came from immunoSEQ multiplex PCR; TCRdb's copy has only in-frame clones and leaves some out. Of about 72,000 clones listed, around 85% are singletons. Sequencing was done on a sample of peripheral blood. The receptors were gathered from an elderly woman with active or convalescent COVID-19.

This clone is a singleton in its sample. This rearrangement joins TRBV5-1 to TRBJ2-1; 7 bases map to TRBD1. From germline, CDR1 is SGHRS and CDR2 YFSETQ. The CDR3 is 13 amino acids. V lost 4 bases and J lost 7; bases outside the gene matches: 5. The CDR3 nucleotides are TGCGCCAGCAGCGATAGGACAGGAAATGAGCAGTTCTTC. Protein sequence: CASSDRTGNEQFF.

V and J are TRBV29-1 and TRBJ2-3, with TRBD1 identical over 8 bases. The V and J ends lost 7 bases and 3 bases, in that order; junction bases with no gene match: 9. Germline CDR1 is SQVTM and CDR2 is ANQGSEA. The CDR3 is made up of 14 amino acids. This chain's CDR3 is CSALPGQVTDTQYF. CDR3 DNA: TGCAGCGCCCTACCGGGACAGGTAACAGATACGCAGTATTTT.

The CDR3 loop is CASSLKPRQGNEQYF. DNA for the CDR3: TGTGCCAGCAGCTTGAAACCCCGACAGGGGAACGAGCAGTACTTC. The chain carries TRBV5-6 and TRBJ2-7; 8 positions match TRBD1. Germline V gene lookup returns CDR1 SGHDT and CDR2 YYEEEE. The junction had 8 bases not matched to a gene; V was cut back by 1 base and J by 5 bases. The CDR3 sequence is 15 residues long.

The V and J genes are TRBV12-3 or TRBV12-4 and TRBJ2-1; no firm D call. The CDR3 is made up of 11 amino acids. Trimming removed 3 bases at V and 9 bases at J, with 6 bases between. In nucleotides, the CDR3 is TGTGCCAGCAGTTTGATTAGTGAGCAGTTCTTC. Translating it yields CASSLISEQFF.

V gene TRBV7-2 combines with J gene TRBJ1-1; possibly TRBD1 for D (6 bases). The ends were cut back, 5 bases at V and 13 bases at J, with 20 bases in the middle. Looked up from germline, CDR1 is SGHTA and CDR2 is FQGNSA. CDR3 length equals 13 residues. This CDR3 reads CASSKEGDREVFF. The CDR3 nucleotides are TGTGCCAGCAGCAAAGAGGGGGACCGTGAGGTTTTCTTT.

V gene TRBV18 combines with J gene TRBJ1-4; D is undetermined. V was pared by 1 base and J by 8 bases, with 14 bases between. Looked up from germline, CDR1 is KGHSH and CDR2 is LQKENI. The CDR3 has 15 residues. The CDR3 loop reads CASSPQTSGWEKLFF. The DNA of the CDR3 is TGTGCCAGCTCACCACAGACATCAGGCTGGGAAAAACTGTTTTTT.

The rearrangement joins TRBV7-2 to TRBJ2-1; the D gene is possibly TRBD1 (6 bases). Trimming shortened V by 5 bases and J by 6 bases, and 14 bases separated the two germline ends. The CDR3 runs to 14 residues. Germline lookup yields CDR1 SGHTA and CDR2 FQGNSA. This CDR3 is CASSLRGTVNEQFF. Here the CDR3 DNA reads TGTGCCAGCAGCCTCAGGGGAACGGTCAATGAGCAGTTCTTC. Full variable domain (rest looked up from reference TRBV7-2 and TRBJ2-1): GAGVSQSPSNKVTEKGKDVELRCDPISGHTALYWYRQSLGQGLEFLIYFQGNSAPDKSGLPSDRFSAERTGGSVSTLTIQRTQQEDSAVYLCASSLRGTVNEQFFGPGTRLTVL.

This clone was counted a single time. The chain links TRBV30 to TRBJ1-4, with 7 bases lining up with TRBD1. Germline CDR1 reads GTSNPN; CDR2 reads SVGIG (reference sequence). The CDR3 spans 14 residues. J lost 6 bases, V lost 0 bases, and 4 bases had no gene match. The CDR3 region is CAWSVQGGHEKLFF. CDR3 nucleotide sequence: TGTGCCTGGAGTGTACAAGGGGGCCATGAAAAACTGTTTTTT.

A few counts support this clone. The chain combines TRBV7-9 with TRBJ2-7; 7 bases line up with TRBD2. This CDR3 is built from 16 residues. Germline CDR1 is SEHNR and CDR2 is FQNEAQ (reference sequence). Germline trimming cut 2 bases from V and 4 bases from J; bases unmatched to any gene: 11. CDR3 sequence: CASSLKDGASGYEQYF. Written as DNA, the CDR3 is TGTGCCAGCAGCTTAAAGGATGGGGCTAGCGGTTACGAGCAGTACTTC.